The 21 T cell receptor beta chains in this list originate from one sample, sequenced in a study of tumor and adjacent non-tumor tissue in lung cancer. RNA was extracted from bulk tissue without any cell sorting. TCRbeta libraries were built with three rounds of nested PCR, modified from ARM-PCR. TCRdb fed the multiplex PCR reads into MiXCR, producing one record per CDR3 protein. The sample lists approximately 130,000 distinct CDR3 sequences; 66% were seen once. The sequencing sample was made of lung tumor tissue. Receptors were obtained from a man younger than 45 with non-small cell lung cancer.

This clonotype was seen repeatedly, ten times or more. The chain links TRBV11-1 to TRBJ1-1; D is perhaps TRBD1 (5 bases). The CDR3 runs to 13 residues. V lost 4 bases and J lost 4, with 10 bases in between. Germline CDR1 SGHAT, CDR2 FQDESV (reference sequence). Here the CDR3 DNA reads TGTGCCAGCAGCTCCCAAAGGGGCACTGAAGCTTTCTTT. This encodes CASSSQRGTEAFF.

This clonotype was picked up a small number of times. The rearrangement uses TRBV28 and TRBJ1-4, with D possibly matching TRBD1 (5 bases). This CDR3 spans 15 amino acids. Between the trimmed V and J ends, which lost 6 bases and 4 bases, there was a span of 15 bases. The germline gives CDR1 MDHEN, CDR2 SYDVKM. As DNA, the CDR3 is TGTGCCAGCAGCCCCGCGGGGGGTGGTAATGAAAAACTGTTTTTT. It translates to CASSPAGGGNEKLFF.

This clonotype was counted at least ten times. The chain couples TRBV12-3 or TRBV12-4 to TRBJ2-1, with TRBD2 identical over 16 bases. The CDR3 extends over 18 amino acids. Trimming removed 6 bases from V and 0 bases from J; junction bases left unmatched: 5. The CDR3 sequence is CASSRGTSGRASYNEQFF. The CDR3 DNA sequence: TGTGCCAGCAGCCGCGGGACTAGCGGGAGGGCCTCCTACAATGAGCAGTTCTTC.

This clonotype was picked up one time. This may be a read error: a much more frequent sequence differs by one nucleotide. V and J are TRBV20-1 and TRBJ2-4, with TRBD2 as a possible D gene (5 bases). CDR1 and CDR2 (germline): DFQATT, SNEGSKA (reference sequence). CDR3 length equals 14 residues. The CDR3, as DNA: TGCAGTGCGAGACGCCGAGGGCACGGGAACATTCACTACTTC. Translating it yields CSARRRGHGNIHYF.

Points on this clonotype: A read error may account for a junction end that differs from germline. The rearrangement links TRBV12-3 or TRBV12-4 to TRBJ2-5, with D perhaps TRBD1 or TRBD2 (6 bases each). The CDR3 runs to 14 residues. The CDR3 here is CASTLEGGRETQYF. The CDR3 DNA reads as TGTGCCAGCACTCTAGAGGGGGGCCGGGAGACTCAGTATTTC.

In regard to this clonotype: A clone one base away is much larger, so this may be a read error. The chain links TRBV20-1 to TRBJ2-5; TRBD2 agrees at 9 bases. The germline V gene encodes CDR1 DFQATT and CDR2 SNEGSKA (reference sequence). V was clipped by 1 base and J by 5 bases; unmatched bases: 8. The CDR3 totals 15 residues. The CDR3 loop reads CSARALSSGVETQYF. The CDR3 nucleotides are TGCAGTGCTAGAGCCCTCTCTAGCGGGGTTGAGACCCAGTACTTC.

Points on this clonotype: A much larger clone differs from this one at a single base, so this may be a read error. The chain joins TRBV29-1 to TRBJ2-3, with 8 nucleotides matching TRBD2. Germline-derived CDR1 and CDR2 are SQVTM and ANQGSEA. The CDR3 extends over 16 amino acids. For the CDR3, the DNA is TGCAGGGTTGACGTGACTAGCGTAGCTAGCACAGATACGCAGTATTTT. Translated, it gives CRVDVTSVASTDTQYF.

Comment on this clonotype: A much larger clone is a single base away; this may be a read error. V usage is TRBV6-6 and J usage is TRBJ1-3, with D perhaps TRBD1 (6 bases). Germline CDR1 and CDR2: MNHNY and SVGAGI (reference sequence). This CDR3 spans 15 amino acids. CDR3 DNA: TGTGCCAGCAGTTACGAGGGACAATCTGGAAACATCATATATTTT. Its protein product is CASSYEGQSGNIIYF.

Concerning this clonotype itself: A single base separates this from a much larger clone, so it may be a read error. This chain links TRBV20-1 with TRBJ2-5; D may be TRBD1 (5 bases). The germline V and J ends were trimmed by 1 base and 4 bases, with 10 bases remaining between them. The CDR3 covers 13 residues. The germline gives CDR1 DFQATT, CDR2 SNEGSKA (reference sequence). The CDR3, as DNA: TGCAGTGCTAGAGGCCATAGGGGAGAGACCCAGTACTTC. This encodes CSARGHRGETQYF.

Of note for this clonotype: The germline gene is not matched at one end of the junction; a read error may be the cause. V gene TRBV6-5 combines with J gene TRBJ1-6; no definite D call. The CDR3 length is 19 residues. Germline CDR1 and CDR2: MNHEY and SVGAGI. The CDR3 region has the DNA TGTGCCAGCTGTTACAATAGCCTGACCAGGAACTCCTATAATTCACCCCTCCACTTT. Residues: CASCYNSLTRNSYNSPLHF.

Comment on this clonotype: This may be a read error, as it is one base from a much larger clone. The V gene is TRBV20-1, the J gene TRBJ1-1; 8 bases line up with TRBD1. Germline V gene data show CDR1 as DFQATT and CDR2 as SNEGSKA (reference sequence). The CDR3 is 12 amino acids. The CDR3 protein is CSAKGQGTEALF. CDR3 DNA sequence: TGCAGTGCTAAAGGACAGGGCACTGAAGCTTTGTTT.

Concerning this clonotype: The conserved final phenylalanine or tryptophan is absent from the CDR3, which likely points to a read error. CDR3 sequence reads: CASSSEDTEQFI. In DNA form, the CDR3 reads TGTGCCAGCAGCTCAGAGGACACCGAGCAGTTCATC. V gene TRBV11-2 combines with J gene TRBJ2-1; perhaps TRBD1 as D (5 bases). This CDR3 spans 12 amino acids. The V gene's germline CDR1 is SGHAT and CDR2 FQNNGV. V was pared by 4 bases and J by 10 bases, with 11 bases between.

Note on this clonotype: Lacking the conserved final phenylalanine or tryptophan, this CDR3 likely reflects a read error. This chain links TRBV4-3 with TRBJ1-6, with D unclear. This CDR3 spans 16 amino acids. V lost 1 base to trimming and J lost 7 bases, with 14 bases between them. Germline assignment: CDR1 LGHNA and CDR2 YSLEER. CDR3: CASSQGGGEQNSPLHT. In nucleotides, the CDR3 is TGCGCCAGCAGCCAAGGAGGAGGAGAGCAGAATTCACCCCTCCACACT.

This chain joins TRBV9 and TRBJ2-1, with 7 bases identical to TRBD2. The CDR3 runs 15 residues. The ends lost 3 bases at V and 7 bases at J; junction bases unmatched: 10. From germline, CDR1 is SGDLS and CDR2 YYNGEE. CDR3 in DNA: TGTGCCAGCAGCGCCTCCGGCGGGAGAGAAAATGAGCAGTTCTTC. Translated, it gives CASSASGGRENEQFF.

This clonotype was seen just once. A much larger clone lies a single base off, so this may be a read error. The CDR3 sequence is CRVEDAGLNTEAFF. In DNA, the CDR3 is TGCAGGGTTGAAGATGCGGGGTTGAACACTGAAGCTTTCTTT. The chain carries TRBV29-1 and TRBJ1-1; no definite D call. Germline lookup yields CDR1 SQVTM and CDR2 ANQGSEA. The CDR3 covers 14 residues. Using reference TRBV29-1 and TRBJ1-1 for the parts outside the CDR3, the full variable domain is SAVISQKPSRDICQRGTSLTIQCQVDSQVTMMFWYRQQPGQSLTLIATANQGSEATYESGFVIDKFPISRPNLTFSTLTVSNMSPEDSSIYLCRVEDAGLNTEAFFGQGTRLTVV.

This clonotype was found once. This rearrangement joins TRBV20-1 to TRBJ1-3; D is uncertain. There are 15 residues in the CDR3. CDR1 is DFQATT, CDR2 SNEGSKA, per germline (reference sequence). V lost 3 bases, J lost 1 base, and 13 bases lay in between. This chain's CDR3 is CSASRFLPSGNTIYF. The CDR3 nucleotides are TGCAGTGCTAGTAGATTCCTTCCGTCTGGAAACACCATATATTTT.

Note on this clonotype: The junction departs from the called germline gene at one end, perhaps through a read error. The V and J genes are TRBV11-2 and TRBJ2-1; a weak D match, TRBD1 (6 bases). CDR1 and CDR2 from the germline V gene are SGHAT and FQNNGV. The CDR3 is 16 amino acids. DNA of the CDR3: TGTGTCAGCAGCCTCAAAGTCAGGGGAAGATCATATGAGCAGTTCTTC. Encoded protein: CVSSLKVRGRSYEQFF.

This clonotype has a handful of counts. An end of the junction differs from the germline gene, which may be a read error. The chain joins TRBV11-2 to TRBJ2-1; D might be TRBD2 (6 bases). Looked up from germline, CDR1 is SGHAT and CDR2 is FQNNGV. CDR3 length equals 12 residues. CDR3 bases: TGTACCAGCAGCTTGGGGGGAAATGAGCAGTTCTTC. Amino acid sequence: CTSSLGGNEQFF.

The chain links TRBV10-3 to TRBJ2-2; TRBD2 is a possible D gene (6 bases). This CDR3 is 15 amino acids long. From germline, CDR1 is ENHRY and CDR2 SYGVKD. The V end lost 6 bases, the J end lost 5 bases, and 16 bases lay between the germline ends. The DNA of the CDR3 is TGTGCCATCAGAAGACTAGTGGGGGAAACCGGGGAGCTGTTTTTT. Translation gives CAIRRLVGETGELFF.

As concerns this clonotype: With a much larger clone just one base away, this may be a read error. The chain employs TRBV6-6 and TRBJ2-5; possibly TRBD2 for D (6 bases). This CDR3 comprises 15 residues. Germline CDR1 is MNHNY and CDR2 is SVGAGI (reference sequence). Trimming left V 0 bases short and J 7 bases short, with 15 bases between. CDR3 nucleotide sequence: TGTGCCAGCAGTTACTCGTCGGAGGGTAGGGGGACCCAGTACTTC. Residues: CASSYSSEGRGTQYF.

On this clonotype: Just one base apart from a much larger clone, this may be a read error. The V and J genes are TRBV20-1 and TRBJ1-3, with 8 bases fitting TRBD1. The length of the CDR3 is 15 residues. Germline V gives CDR1 DFQATT, CDR2 SNEGSKA (reference sequence). The ends lost 2 bases at V and 3 bases at J; junction bases unmatched: 6. CDR3 loop: CSARYIQGDGNTIYF. For the CDR3, the DNA is TGCAGTGCTAGATACATACAGGGGGATGGAAACACCATATATTTT.